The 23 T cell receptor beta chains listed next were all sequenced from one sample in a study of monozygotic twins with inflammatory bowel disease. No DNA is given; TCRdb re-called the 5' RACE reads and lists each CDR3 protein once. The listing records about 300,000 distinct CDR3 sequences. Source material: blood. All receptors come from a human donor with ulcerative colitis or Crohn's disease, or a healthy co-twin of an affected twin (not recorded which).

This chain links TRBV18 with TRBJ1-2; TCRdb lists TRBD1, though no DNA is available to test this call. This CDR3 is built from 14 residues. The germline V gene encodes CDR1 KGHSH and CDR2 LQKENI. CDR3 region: CASSIARGEYGYTF.

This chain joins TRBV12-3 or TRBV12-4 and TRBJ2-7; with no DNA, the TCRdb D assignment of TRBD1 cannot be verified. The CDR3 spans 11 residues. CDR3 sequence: CAITPVYEQYF.

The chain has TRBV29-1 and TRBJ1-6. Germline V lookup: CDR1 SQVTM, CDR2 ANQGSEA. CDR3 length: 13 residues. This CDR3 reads CSVENRGGSPLHF.

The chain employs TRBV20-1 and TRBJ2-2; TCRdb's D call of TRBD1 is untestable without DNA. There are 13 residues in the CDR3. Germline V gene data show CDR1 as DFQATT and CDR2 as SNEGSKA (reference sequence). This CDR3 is CSARGSLTGELFF.

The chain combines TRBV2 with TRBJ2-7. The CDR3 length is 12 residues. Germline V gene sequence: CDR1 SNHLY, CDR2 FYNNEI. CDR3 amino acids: CASSEGTYEQYF.

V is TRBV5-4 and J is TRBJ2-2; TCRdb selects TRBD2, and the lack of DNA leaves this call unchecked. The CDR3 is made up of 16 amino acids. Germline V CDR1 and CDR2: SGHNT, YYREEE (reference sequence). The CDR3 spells CASRPSTSANTGELFF.

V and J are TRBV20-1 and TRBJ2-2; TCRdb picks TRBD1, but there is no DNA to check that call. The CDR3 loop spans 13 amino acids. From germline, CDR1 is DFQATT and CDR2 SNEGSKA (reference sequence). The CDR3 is CSASGGHEKGLFF.

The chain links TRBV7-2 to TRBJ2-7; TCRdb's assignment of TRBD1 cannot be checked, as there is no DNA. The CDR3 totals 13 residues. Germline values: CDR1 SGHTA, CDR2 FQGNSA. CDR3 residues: CASSSQGGYEQYF.

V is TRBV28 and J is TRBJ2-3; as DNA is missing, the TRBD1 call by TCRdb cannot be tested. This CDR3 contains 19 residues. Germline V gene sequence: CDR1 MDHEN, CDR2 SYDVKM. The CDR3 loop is CASSFTGDNLIGDTDTQYF.

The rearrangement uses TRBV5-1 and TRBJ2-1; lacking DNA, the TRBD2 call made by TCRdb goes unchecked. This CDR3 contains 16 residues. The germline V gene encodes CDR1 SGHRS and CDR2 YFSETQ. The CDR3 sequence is CASRKELAGFYNEQFF.

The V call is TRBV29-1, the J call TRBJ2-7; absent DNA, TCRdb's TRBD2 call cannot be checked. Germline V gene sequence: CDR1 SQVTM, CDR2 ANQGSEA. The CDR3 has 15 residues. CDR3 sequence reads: CSVYNFGVTSFEQYF.

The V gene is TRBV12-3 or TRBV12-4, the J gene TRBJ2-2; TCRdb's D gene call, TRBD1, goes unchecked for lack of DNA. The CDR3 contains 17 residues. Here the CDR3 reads CASRDYSGTGATGELFF.

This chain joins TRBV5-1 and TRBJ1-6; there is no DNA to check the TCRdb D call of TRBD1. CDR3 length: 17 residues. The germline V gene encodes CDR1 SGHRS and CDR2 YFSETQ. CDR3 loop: CASSQAPWTGVNSPLHF.

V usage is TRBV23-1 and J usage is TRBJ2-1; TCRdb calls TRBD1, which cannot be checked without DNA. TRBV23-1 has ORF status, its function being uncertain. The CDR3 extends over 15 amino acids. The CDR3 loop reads CASSQPGLPLCEQFF.

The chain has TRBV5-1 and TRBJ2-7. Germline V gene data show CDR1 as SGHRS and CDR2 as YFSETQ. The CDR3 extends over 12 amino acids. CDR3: CASRPEGYEQYF.

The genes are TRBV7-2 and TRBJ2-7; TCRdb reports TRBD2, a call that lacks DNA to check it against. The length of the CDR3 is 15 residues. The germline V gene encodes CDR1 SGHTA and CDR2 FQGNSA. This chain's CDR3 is CASSLVGGGGYEQYF.

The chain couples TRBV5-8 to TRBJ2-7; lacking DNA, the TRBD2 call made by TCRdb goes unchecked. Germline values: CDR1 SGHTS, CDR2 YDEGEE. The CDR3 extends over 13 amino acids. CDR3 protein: CASDFGRDYEQYF.

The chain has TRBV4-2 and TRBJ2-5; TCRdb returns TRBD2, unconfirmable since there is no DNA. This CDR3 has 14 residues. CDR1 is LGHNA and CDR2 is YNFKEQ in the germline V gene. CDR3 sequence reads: CASSQGGYGETQYF.

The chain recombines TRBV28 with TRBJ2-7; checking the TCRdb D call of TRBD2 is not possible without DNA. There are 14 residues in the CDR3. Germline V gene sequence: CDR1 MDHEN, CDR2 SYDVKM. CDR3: CASSLGPQGREQYF.

CDR3 loop: CSVGGAGGPNEQFF. The rearrangement links TRBV29-1 to TRBJ2-1; lacking DNA, the TRBD2 call made by TCRdb goes unchecked. This CDR3 is 14 amino acids long. In germline, CDR1 is SQVTM, CDR2 ANQGSEA.

The CDR3 reads CAWSAGTVPTGELFF. The J gene is TRBJ2-2, the V gene TRBV30; TCRdb selects TRBD1, and the lack of DNA leaves this call unchecked. CDR1 is GTSNPN, CDR2 SVGIG, per germline (reference sequence). The CDR3 runs to 15 residues.

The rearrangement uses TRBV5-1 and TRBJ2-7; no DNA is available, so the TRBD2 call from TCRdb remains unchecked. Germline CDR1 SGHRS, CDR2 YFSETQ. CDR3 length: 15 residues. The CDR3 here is CASSGMGSSLGEQYF. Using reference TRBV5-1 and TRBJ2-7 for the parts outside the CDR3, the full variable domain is KAGVTQTPRYLIKTRGQQVTLSCSPISGHRSVSWYQQTPGQGLQFLFEYFSETQRNKGNFPGRFSGRQFSNSRSEMNVSTLELGDSALYLCASSGMGSSLGEQYFGPGTRLTVT.

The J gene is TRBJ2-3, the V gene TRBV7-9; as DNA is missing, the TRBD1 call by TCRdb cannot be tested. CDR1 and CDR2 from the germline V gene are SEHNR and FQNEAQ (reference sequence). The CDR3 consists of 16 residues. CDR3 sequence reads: CASSLWDSGRTDTQYF.